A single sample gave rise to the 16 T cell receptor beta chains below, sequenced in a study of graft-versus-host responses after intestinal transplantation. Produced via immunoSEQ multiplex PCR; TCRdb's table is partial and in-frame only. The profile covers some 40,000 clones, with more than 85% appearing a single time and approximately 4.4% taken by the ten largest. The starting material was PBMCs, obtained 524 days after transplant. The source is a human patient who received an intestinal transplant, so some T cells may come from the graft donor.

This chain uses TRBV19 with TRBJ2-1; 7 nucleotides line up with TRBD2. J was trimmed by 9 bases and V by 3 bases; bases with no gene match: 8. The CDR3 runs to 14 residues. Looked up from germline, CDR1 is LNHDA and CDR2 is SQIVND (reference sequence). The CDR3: CASSISRRESEQFF. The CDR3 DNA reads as TGTGCCAGTAGTATTAGTCGGCGGGAGAGTGAGCAGTTCTTC.

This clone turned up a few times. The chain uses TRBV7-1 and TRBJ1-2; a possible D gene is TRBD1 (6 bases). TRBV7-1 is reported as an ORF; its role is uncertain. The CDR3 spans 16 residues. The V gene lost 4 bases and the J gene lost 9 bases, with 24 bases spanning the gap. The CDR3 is CASSFTTDNRAVSYTF. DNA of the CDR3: TGTGCCAGCAGCTTCACAACCGACAACAGGGCCGTAAGCTACACCTTC.

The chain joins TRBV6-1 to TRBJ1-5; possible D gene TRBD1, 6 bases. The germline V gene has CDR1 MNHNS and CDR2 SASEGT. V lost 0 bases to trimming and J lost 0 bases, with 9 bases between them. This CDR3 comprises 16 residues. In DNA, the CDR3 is TGTGCCAGCAGTGAAGCCCGGACAGATAGCAATCAGCCCCAGCATTTT. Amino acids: CASSEARTDSNQPQHF.

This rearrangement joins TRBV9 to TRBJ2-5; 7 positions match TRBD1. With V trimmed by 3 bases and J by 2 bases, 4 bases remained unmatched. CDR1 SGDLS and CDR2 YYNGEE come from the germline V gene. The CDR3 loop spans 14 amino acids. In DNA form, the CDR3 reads TGTGCCAGCAGCGGAGAACAGGGGCAAGAGACCCAGTACTTC. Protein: CASSGEQGQETQYF.

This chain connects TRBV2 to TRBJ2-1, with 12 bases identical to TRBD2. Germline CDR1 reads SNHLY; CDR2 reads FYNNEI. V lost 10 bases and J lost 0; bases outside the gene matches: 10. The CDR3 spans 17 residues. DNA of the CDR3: TGTGCCATCAGACTAGCGGGAGCCCATAGCTCCTACAATGAGCAGTTCTTC. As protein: CAIRLAGAHSSYNEQFF.

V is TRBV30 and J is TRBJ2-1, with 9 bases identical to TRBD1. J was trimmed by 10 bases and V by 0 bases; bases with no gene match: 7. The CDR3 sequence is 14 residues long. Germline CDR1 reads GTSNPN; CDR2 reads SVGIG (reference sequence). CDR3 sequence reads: CAWSVGTGWMEQFF. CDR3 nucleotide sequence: TGTGCCTGGAGTGTCGGGACAGGGTGGATGGAGCAGTTCTTC.

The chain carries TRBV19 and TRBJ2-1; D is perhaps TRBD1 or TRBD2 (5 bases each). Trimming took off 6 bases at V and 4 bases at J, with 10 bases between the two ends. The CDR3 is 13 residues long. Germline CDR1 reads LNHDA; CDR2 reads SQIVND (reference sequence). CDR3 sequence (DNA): TGTGCCAGTAGGCCCGGGGCGTACAATGAGCAGTTCTTC. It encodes CASRPGAYNEQFF.

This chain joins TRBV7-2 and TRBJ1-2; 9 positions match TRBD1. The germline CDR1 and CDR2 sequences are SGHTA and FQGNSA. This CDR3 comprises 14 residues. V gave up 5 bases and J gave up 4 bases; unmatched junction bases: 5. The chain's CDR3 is CASSGTGILYGYTF. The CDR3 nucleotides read TGTGCCAGCAGCGGGACAGGGATCCTCTATGGCTACACCTTC.

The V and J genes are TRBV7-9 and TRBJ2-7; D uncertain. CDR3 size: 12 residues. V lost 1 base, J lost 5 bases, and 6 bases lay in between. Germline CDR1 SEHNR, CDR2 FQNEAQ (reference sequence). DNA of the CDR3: TGTGCCAGCAGCTTAGTTAGGAACGAGCAGTACTTC. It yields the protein CASSLVRNEQYF.

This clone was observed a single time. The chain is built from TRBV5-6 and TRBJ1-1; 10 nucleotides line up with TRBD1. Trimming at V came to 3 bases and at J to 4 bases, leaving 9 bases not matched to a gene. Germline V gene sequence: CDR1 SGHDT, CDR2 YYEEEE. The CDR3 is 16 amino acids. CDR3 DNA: TGTGCCAGCAGCTCATACCCCGGGACAGGGGCCACTGAAGCTTTCTTT. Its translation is CASSSYPGTGATEAFF.

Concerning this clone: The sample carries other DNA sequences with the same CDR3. As DNA, the CDR3 is TGTGCCAGCAGCTTGGTTCCTACCTACGAGCAGTACTTC. Translated, it gives CASSLVPTYEQYF. The genes are TRBV5-4 and TRBJ2-7; D remains unclear. V was shortened by 0 bases and J by 2 bases, with 6 bases between the two germline ends. Germline-derived CDR1 and CDR2 are SGHNT and YYREEE (reference sequence). This CDR3 is 13 amino acids long.

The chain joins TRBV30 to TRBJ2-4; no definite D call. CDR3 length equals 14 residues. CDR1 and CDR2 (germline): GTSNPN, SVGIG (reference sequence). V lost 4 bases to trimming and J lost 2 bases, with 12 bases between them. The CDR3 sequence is CAWKSSGSKNIQYF. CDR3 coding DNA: TGTGCCTGGAAGTCCTCCGGGTCCAAAAACATTCAGTACTTC.

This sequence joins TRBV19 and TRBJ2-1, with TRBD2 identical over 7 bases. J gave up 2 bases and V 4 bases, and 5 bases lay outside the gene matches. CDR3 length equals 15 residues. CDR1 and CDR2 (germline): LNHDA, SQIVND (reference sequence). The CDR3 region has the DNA TGTGCCAGTAGTAGGTGGGAGGGCCCCTACAATGAGCAGTTCTTC. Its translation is CASSRWEGPYNEQFF.

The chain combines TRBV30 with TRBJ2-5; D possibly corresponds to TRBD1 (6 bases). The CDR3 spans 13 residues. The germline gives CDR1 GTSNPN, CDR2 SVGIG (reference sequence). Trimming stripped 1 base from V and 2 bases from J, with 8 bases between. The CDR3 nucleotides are TGTGCCTGGAGTGGGCAGGGGCAAGAGACCCAGTACTTC. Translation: CAWSGQGQETQYF.

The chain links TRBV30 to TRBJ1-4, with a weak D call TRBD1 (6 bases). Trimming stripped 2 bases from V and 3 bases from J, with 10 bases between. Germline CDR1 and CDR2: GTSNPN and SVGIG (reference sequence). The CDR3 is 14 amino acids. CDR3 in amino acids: CAWSQGRANEKLFF. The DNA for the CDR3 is TGTGCCTGGAGTCAGGGGCGGGCTAATGAAAAACTGTTTTTT.

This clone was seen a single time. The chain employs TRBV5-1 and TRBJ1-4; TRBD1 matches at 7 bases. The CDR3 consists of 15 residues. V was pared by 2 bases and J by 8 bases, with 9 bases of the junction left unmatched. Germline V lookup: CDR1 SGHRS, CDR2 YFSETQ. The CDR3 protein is CASSLAGTADEKLFF. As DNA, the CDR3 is TGCGCCAGCAGCTTAGCCGGGACAGCGGACGAAAAACTGTTTTTT.